One sample yielded the 27 T cell receptor beta chains listed below, sequenced in a study of regulatory T cells in long-lasting Graves disease. Arm-PCR of CDR3 regions and iRepertoire HTBI primers were used to build TCR beta libraries. TCRdb reanalysed the multiplex PCR reads using MiXCR and keeps one entry per CDR3 protein. The sample carries over 500,000 distinct CDR3 sequences, about 16% recorded once. The time point denotes: newly diagnosed GD, antithyroid drugs for less than 3 months. PBMC-derived RNA was used for the TCR library. The same specimen was also included in a second study, on T cells in Graves' hyperthyroidism and ophthalmopathy.

Sequencing was performed on peripheral blood mononuclear cells (PBMCs), taken at new diagnosis, from a patient treated with antithyroid drugs. These receptors originate from a woman in her twenties or thirties with Graves disease.

This clonotype was seen at least ten times. The V and J genes are TRBV2 and TRBJ2-1; D gene ambiguous. The V gene's germline CDR1 is SNHLY and CDR2 FYNNEI. The CDR3 sequence is 12 residues long. V shed 5 bases and J shed 4 bases, with 6 bases lying between them. CDR3 nucleotides: TGTGCCAGCAGTAGGGATTACAATGAGCAGTTCTTC. This translates into CASSRDYNEQFF.

The chain uses TRBV11-2 and TRBJ2-2; no reliable D call. Germline assignment: CDR1 SGHAT and CDR2 FQNNGV. V dropped 3 bases and J dropped 4 bases, with 6 bases sitting between them. CDR3 length: 13 residues. Here the CDR3 reads CASSFRSTGELFF. For the CDR3, the DNA is TGTGCCAGCAGCTTCAGATCCACCGGGGAGCTGTTTTTT.

This clonotype has ten or more counts. The chain couples TRBV5-1 to TRBJ2-2; D could derive from TRBD1 or TRBD2 (5 bases each). The V gene lost 1 base and the J gene lost 8 bases, with 15 bases spanning the gap. The CDR3 has 15 amino acids. Germline V CDR1 and CDR2: SGHRS, YFSETQ. Written as DNA, the CDR3 is TGCGCCAGCAGCTTGTTCGGGACCGGAGGAGGGGAGCTGTTTTTT. This encodes CASSLFGTGGGELFF.

This clonotype showed up just a few times. J is TRBJ2-2 and V is TRBV28; D might be TRBD1 (6 bases). Trimming pared 8 bases from V and 1 base from J, leaving 11 bases between. This CDR3 has 14 residues. Germline CDR1 reads MDHEN; CDR2 reads SYDVKM. CDR3 protein: CASETGENTGELFF. The CDR3 DNA sequence: TGTGCCAGCGAGACAGGCGAGAACACCGGGGAGCTGTTTTTT.

A note on this clonotype: Just one base apart from a much larger clone, this may be a read error. This sequence joins TRBV2 and TRBJ1-1, with no clear D. The germline V gene encodes CDR1 SNHLY and CDR2 FYNNEI. The CDR3 totals 13 residues. The CDR3 sequence is CASKNDGNTEALF. In DNA form, the CDR3 reads TGTGCCAGCAAGAATGACGGGAACACTGAAGCTCTCTTT.

This clonotype was counted many times. The chain is built from TRBV20-1 and TRBJ2-3; D not resolved. CDR3 length equals 12 residues. The V gene's germline CDR1 is DFQATT and CDR2 SNEGSKA (reference sequence). Between the trimmed V and J ends, which lost 3 bases and 2 bases, there was a span of 6 bases. The CDR3 is CSAREYTDTQYF. CDR3 in DNA: TGCAGTGCTAGGGAGTACACAGATACGCAGTATTTT.

This clonotype was seen a few times. As DNA, the CDR3 is TGTGCCAGCTGTTCCTCTGGAAACACCATATATTTT. This sequence encodes CASCSSGNTIYF. The genes are TRBV12-3 or TRBV12-4 and TRBJ1-3, with D uncertain. The V and J ends lost 8 bases and 0 bases respectively, with 5 bases between them. This CDR3 contains 12 residues.

The V call is TRBV5-4, the J call TRBJ2-3, with 9 bases aligning to TRBD2. Germline V CDR1 and CDR2: SGHNT, YYREEE (reference sequence). Trimming removed 4 bases from V and 6 bases from J; junction bases left unmatched: 9. CDR3 length: 15 residues. The CDR3 DNA reads TGTGCCAGCAGCAGGGGCGGGAGGGCCTTGGATACGCAGTATTTT. Protein sequence: CASSRGGRALDTQYF.

Ten or more counts support this clonotype. CDR3 protein: CAISDREERLDTEAFF. CDR3 in DNA: TGTGCCATCAGTGACCGGGAAGAGAGGCTTGACACTGAAGCTTTCTTT. This chain uses TRBV10-3 with TRBJ1-1; D not certain. The CDR3 loop spans 16 amino acids. V lost 3 bases and J 3 bases, leaving 17 bases between the germline ends. Germline values: CDR1 ENHRY, CDR2 SYGVKD.

This clonotype was counted a few times. The chain combines TRBV28 with TRBJ1-6; TRBD1 matches at 9 bases. The trim removed 2 bases at V and 10 bases at J, leaving 9 bases unmatched. This CDR3 spans 16 amino acids. Germline CDR1 reads MDHEN; CDR2 reads SYDVKM. The DNA of the CDR3 is TGTGCCAGCAGTTTAAGAACGGGACAGGGAAGCTCACCCCTCCACTTT. This translates into CASSLRTGQGSSPLHF.

The chain couples TRBV7-9 to TRBJ2-5; D is perhaps TRBD2 (5 bases). The CDR3 loop spans 12 amino acids. CDR1 SEHNR and CDR2 FQNEAQ come from the germline V gene (reference sequence). V lost 7 bases, J lost 4 bases, and 10 bases lay in between. This chain's CDR3 is CASTGIAETQYF. CDR3 DNA: TGTGCCAGCACGGGGATCGCAGAGACCCAGTACTTC. Variable domain in full (rest from reference TRBV7-9 and TRBJ2-5): DTGVSQNPRHKITKRGQNVTFRCDPISEHNRLYWYRQTLGQGPEFLTYFQNEAQLEKSRLLSDRFSAERPKGSFSTLEIQRTEQGDSAMYLCASTGIAETQYFGPGTRLLVL.

CDR3 in DNA: TGTGCCAGTAGTATAGGTGCCGAACGATTCAATCAGCCCCAGCATTTT. As protein: CASSIGAERFNQPQHF. This rearrangement joins TRBV19 to TRBJ1-5; D unclear. Germline assignment: CDR1 LNHDA and CDR2 SQIVND (reference sequence). V lost 1 base and J 3 bases, leaving 13 bases between the germline ends. The CDR3 has 16 residues.

V usage is TRBV6-1 and J usage is TRBJ2-7, with 7 bases matching TRBD2. Trimming at V came to 5 bases and at J to 3 bases, leaving 13 bases not matched to a gene. This CDR3 comprises 16 residues. Germline lookup yields CDR1 MNHNS and CDR2 SASEGT. CDR3 loop: CASSLLWGRGIYEQYF. CDR3 nucleotides: TGTGCCAGCAGTCTTTTGTGGGGGAGGGGAATCTACGAGCAGTACTTC.

The V call is TRBV27, the J call TRBJ2-1; perhaps TRBD2 as D (6 bases). CDR3 length: 16 residues. V dropped 6 bases and J dropped 7 bases, with 22 bases sitting between them. Germline V CDR1 and CDR2: MNHEY, SMNVEV (reference sequence). CDR3 residues: CASSPLRERLRNEQFF. For the CDR3, the DNA is TGTGCCAGCAGCCCTTTACGGGAGAGGCTCCGGAATGAGCAGTTCTTC.

This clonotype was counted once. This chain uses TRBV20-1 with TRBJ2-5; possible D gene TRBD2, 6 bases. The V gene lost 0 bases and the J gene lost 1 base, with 15 bases spanning the gap. CDR3 size: 16 residues. CDR1 is DFQATT, CDR2 SNEGSKA, per germline (reference sequence). The CDR3 DNA is TGCAGTGCTAGAGATTTGGGGGGTCCGTCCCAAGAGACCCAGTACTTC. Translating gives CSARDLGGPSQETQYF.

There are many counts of this clonotype. The CDR3 DNA sequence: TGTGCCAGCAGTGTTACTAGCGGGAGGTGGAATGAGCAGTTCTTC. Encoded protein: CASSVTSGRWNEQFF. The chain uses TRBV6-1 and TRBJ2-1; 12 nucleotides match TRBD2. The trim removed 4 bases at V and 7 bases at J, leaving 5 bases unmatched. CDR3 size: 15 residues. Germline V gene lookup returns CDR1 MNHNS and CDR2 SASEGT.

The table lists this clonotype with many counts. V usage is TRBV6-2 or TRBV6-3 and J usage is TRBJ2-1; 9 bases are a match to TRBD2. CDR1 is MNHEY, CDR2 SVGEGT, per germline. This CDR3 has 17 residues. With 4 bases clipped from V and 5 bases from J, the junction kept 12 bases outside the gene matches. The CDR3 protein is CASSFNSGRMVDNEQFF. The CDR3 DNA reads as TGTGCCAGCAGTTTTAATAGCGGGAGAATGGTTGACAATGAGCAGTTCTTC.

This clonotype was counted between two and nine times. Here the CDR3 reads CASTPRRVENTIYF. The CDR3, as DNA: TGTGCCAGTACCCCCCGGCGGGTAGAAAACACCATATATTTT. The chain employs TRBV19 and TRBJ1-3, with D unresolved. This CDR3 has 14 residues. Between the trimmed V and J ends, which lost 7 bases and 6 bases, there was a span of 16 bases. The germline CDR1 and CDR2 sequences are LNHDA and SQIVND (reference sequence). Full variable domain (rest looked up from reference TRBV19 and TRBJ1-3): DGGITQSPKYLFRKEGQNVTLSCEQNLNHDAMYWYRQDPGQGLRLIYYSQIVNDFQKGDIAEGYSVSREKKESFPLTVTSAQKNPTAFYLCASTPRRVENTIYFGEGSWLTVV.

This clonotype has ten or more counts. V gene TRBV11-2 combines with J gene TRBJ1-3; TRBD1 agrees at 7 bases. V was pared by 5 bases and J by 0 bases, with 4 bases of the junction left unmatched. The CDR3 extends over 15 amino acids. The V gene's germline CDR1 is SGHAT and CDR2 FQNNGV. The CDR3 region has the DNA TGTGCCAGCAGCGACCGGGACAGCTCTGGAAACACCATATATTTT. It is translated as CASSDRDSSGNTIYF.

Ten or more counts support this clonotype. V and J are TRBV28 and TRBJ1-4; D is uncertain. CDR1 is MDHEN, CDR2 SYDVKM, per germline. Trimming removed 6 bases at V and 5 bases at J, with 16 bases between. The CDR3 is made up of 15 amino acids. In DNA form, the CDR3 reads TGTGCCAGCAGCTCGGGTGGGATAGGGAATGAAAAACTGTTTTTT. Amino acids: CASSSGGIGNEKLFF.

The chain recombines TRBV19 with TRBJ2-7, with TRBD1 matching over 8 bases. Germline CDR1 LNHDA, CDR2 SQIVND (reference sequence). V shed 6 bases, J shed 3 bases, and the junction held 7 bases outside the gene matches. The CDR3 is made up of 14 amino acids. CDR3 sequence reads: CASRLTGTGYEQYF. The CDR3 region has the DNA TGTGCCAGTAGATTAACCGGGACAGGCTACGAGCAGTACTTC.

This clonotype appeared a few times. V gene TRBV6-1 combines with J gene TRBJ2-1; D is possibly TRBD1 (6 bases). Germline CDR1 and CDR2: MNHNS and SASEGT. V lost 2 bases and J lost 2, with 13 bases in between. CDR3 length: 16 residues. CDR3 nucleotides: TGTGCCAGCAGTGAATCAGACAGGAGTCCCTACAATGAGCAGTTCTTC. This sequence encodes CASSESDRSPYNEQFF.

This clonotype has at least ten counts. The chain recombines TRBV20-1 with TRBJ1-1; weak D call: TRBD1 (5 bases). Germline V CDR1 and CDR2: DFQATT, SNEGSKA (reference sequence). CDR3 size: 12 residues. In nucleotides, the CDR3 is TGCAGGTACAGGAGGGGTAACACTGAAGCTTTCTTT. Encoded protein: CRYRRGNTEAFF.

This clonotype has at least ten counts. V and J are TRBV20-1 and TRBJ2-7, with a tentative D call TRBD2 (6 bases). V lost 4 bases to trimming and J lost 2 bases, with 15 bases between them. The CDR3 runs to 14 residues. Per germline, CDR1 DFQATT and CDR2 SNEGSKA (reference sequence). CDR3 sequence reads: CSATRGTGAYEQYF. CDR3 DNA: TGCAGTGCTACCCGCGGGACCGGAGCCTACGAGCAGTACTTC.

CDR3 DNA sequence: TGTGCCACCAGTGGGTGGTCAACAGATACGCAGTATTTT. It codes for CATSGWSTDTQYF. V is TRBV24-1 and J is TRBJ2-3; D unclear. Trimming removed 5 bases at V and 3 bases at J, with 8 bases between. CDR3 size: 13 residues. Germline V CDR1 and CDR2: KGHDR, SFDVKD.

Points on this clonotype: This may come from a read error, since a much larger clone is one base off. The chain employs TRBV5-5 and TRBJ2-5; D might be TRBD1 (5 bases). The CDR3 totals 17 residues. CDR1 is SGHKS and CDR2 is YYEKEE in the germline V gene (reference sequence). CDR3 bases: TGCGCCAGCAGCCCCCGTAAGAGGACAACCAAACAAGAGACCCAGTACTTC. It specifies CASSPRKRTTKQETQYF.

This clonotype was recorded at least ten times. The chain couples TRBV27 to TRBJ1-5, with D perhaps matching TRBD1 (5 bases). The V and J ends lost 6 bases and 7 bases respectively, with 22 bases between them. The CDR3 is 16 residues long. Germline assignment: CDR1 MNHEY and CDR2 SMNVEV (reference sequence). CDR3 region: CASRKTTGFWGQPQHF. DNA of the CDR3: TGTGCCAGCAGAAAAACTACAGGATTTTGGGGGCAGCCCCAGCATTTT.